This T cell receptor beta chain was documented in a study of cytomegalovirus exposure and HLA in healthy donors. Study outcomes and limitations: In a later analysis, most CMV-associated TCR beta chains appeared HLA-restricted. TCR association rates varied by HLA locus in a later analysis, with DRB1 highest and HLA-C lowest. The classifier, whose performance was assessed in both the original and validation cohorts, reportedly diagnosed cytomegalovirus status with high specificity and sensitivity.

Regarding this clone: What it binds is not known.

It was with 60 Vbeta and 13 Jbeta primers that the PCR ran. Assay used: immunoSEQ multiplex PCR; TCRdb lists only in-frame clones, some missing. The sample consists of about 190,000 clones, 80% of them appearing once. The length of the CDR3 is 15 residues. Germline V CDR1 and CDR2: LGHNA, YSLEER. J gave up 5 bases and V 2 bases, and 7 bases lay outside the gene matches. The sequence was collected from a middle-aged woman in good health and CMV-seronegative. The sample was PBMCs. The chain employs TRBV4-3 and TRBJ2-7; 9 nucleotides match TRBD1. In DNA, the CDR3 is TGCGCCAGCAGCCAAACCGGGACAGGGATTCACGAGCAGTACTTC. Its protein product is CASSQTGTGIHEQYF.